This T cell receptor (beta chain) derives from a study of T-cell memory formation after mild COVID-19. Across the study: Among the donors, TCR clusters were largely specific to each donor.

TCRdb ran MiXCR on the 5' RACE reads and lists one entry per CDR3 protein. The table records some 310,000 distinct CDR3 sequences, 20% to 25% of them present only once. This clonotype was seen a handful of times. Trimming took off 5 bases at V and 6 bases at J, with 17 bases between the two ends. CDR1 and CDR2 (germline): SQVTM, ANQGSEA. The CDR3 sequence is 14 residues long. The specimen was PBMCs or a T cell subset sorted from them (not recorded which). This chain links TRBV29-1 with TRBJ2-1; perhaps TRBD1 as D (6 bases). This TCR came from a man aged 18 to 29 who had mild COVID-19 (a few samples of this study predate the infection). Cell type and time point are not known. CDR3 amino acids: CSVRPTGLGNEQFF. As DNA, the CDR3 is TGCAGCGTTCGTCCAACAGGGCTCGGCAATGAGCAGTTCTTC.